The clone carrying this T cell receptor (beta chain) came up a few times. The sample is drawn from a study of T-cell memory formation after mild COVID-19. TCRdb reanalysed the 5' RACE reads using MiXCR and keeps one entry per CDR3 protein. The sample lists roughly 43,000 distinct CDR3 sequences, approximately 9.7% occurring once. The CDR3 contains 13 residues. Trimming pared 2 bases from V and 4 bases from J, leaving 7 bases between. Germline CDR1 reads KGHSH; CDR2 reads LQKENI. The material sequenced was PBMCs or a T cell subset sorted from them (not recorded which). J is TRBJ2-3 and V is TRBV18; no clear D gene. The origin of this receptor is an adult woman who had mild COVID-19 (a few samples of this study predate the infection). Cell type and time point are not known. This CDR3 reads CASSPGSSDTQYF. CDR3 coding DNA: TGTGCCAGCTCACCAGGAAGTTCAGATACGCAGTATTTT.